Shown below are 5 T cell receptor beta chains from a single sample sequenced in a study of cytomegalovirus exposure and HLA in healthy donors. The PCR ran on 60 Vbeta and 13 Jbeta primers. Libraries were prepared by immunoSEQ multiplex PCR; TCRdb keeps only in-frame clonotypes and omits some of them. The table lists some 75,000 clones. The sequencing sample was made of PBMCs. All receptors derive from a man in his forties in good health and CMV-seronegative.

V usage is TRBV5-1 and J usage is TRBJ2-3; a possible D gene is TRBD2 (5 bases). This CDR3 contains 14 residues. Germline lookup yields CDR1 SGHRS and CDR2 YFSETQ. V was shortened by 0 bases and J by 2 bases, with 7 bases between the two germline ends. Here the CDR3 reads CASSLGLHTDTQYF. CDR3 in DNA: TGCGCCAGCAGCTTGGGACTACACACAGATACGCAGTATTTT.

V usage is TRBV2 and J usage is TRBJ1-5; 9 bases line up with TRBD1. The length of the CDR3 is 14 residues. V lost 2 bases to trimming and J lost 6 bases; unmatched junction nucleotides: 2. Per the germline V gene, CDR1 is SNHLY and CDR2 is FYNNEI. The CDR3 loop is CASSETGGRQPQHF. CDR3 DNA: TGTGCCAGCAGTGAAACAGGGGGCCGTCAGCCCCAGCATTTT.

The chain recombines TRBV19 with TRBJ1-4; 9 nucleotides align to TRBD1. The CDR3 runs to 15 residues. V shed 4 bases, J shed 7 bases, and the junction held 7 bases outside the gene matches. Germline CDR1 and CDR2: LNHDA and SQIVND (reference sequence). Here the CDR3 reads CASSTPGTGIEKLFF. For the CDR3, the DNA is TGTGCCAGTAGTACTCCGGGGACAGGGATTGAAAAACTGTTTTTT.

The chain recombines TRBV6-1 with TRBJ1-5; a weak D match, TRBD1 (5 bases). V dropped 3 bases and J dropped 7 bases, with 10 bases sitting between them. CDR3 size: 13 residues. The germline gives CDR1 MNHNS, CDR2 SASEGT. CDR3 region: CASSDMGGQPQHF. The CDR3 coding sequence is TGTGCCAGCAGTGATATGGGGGGACAGCCCCAGCATTTT.

V is TRBV28 and J is TRBJ1-2, with D perhaps TRBD1 (6 bases). CDR1 is MDHEN, CDR2 SYDVKM, per germline. V gave up 2 bases and J gave up 4 bases, with 8 bases separating them. The CDR3 covers 13 residues. The CDR3 protein is CASSLTDSYGYTF. The CDR3 coding sequence is TGTGCCAGCAGTTTAACGGACAGCTATGGCTACACCTTC.